The entry below gives a single T cell receptor beta chain sequence along with its context. This CDR3 is 13 amino acids long. J was trimmed by 11 bases and V by 3 bases; bases with no gene match: 6. Germline CDR1 SGHRS, CDR2 YFSETQ. Using immunoSEQ multiplex PCR, the repertoire was profiled, and TCRdb retains in-frame clones only, with some absent. Counted here are some 130,000 clones, around four fifths occurring once; the ten biggest clones make up approximately 4%. The sample belongs to a study of T cell responses to AZD1222 COVID-19 vaccine. V usage is TRBV5-1 and J usage is TRBJ2-2; 8 bases agree with TRBD2. The TCR comes from an adult in good health. This material consisted of peripheral blood, taken on day 0 of AZD1222 vaccination. CDR3 sequence: CASSSPGGAELFF. The CDR3, as DNA: TGCGCCAGCAGCTCCCCGGGGGGGGCAGAGCTGTTTTTT.